This TCR beta chain was captured in a study of blood T cell repertoires in COVID-19. Clones were read by immunoSEQ multiplex PCR, and TCRdb kept only the in-frame ones, dropping some. The sample has 120,000 to 150,000 clones; approximately 83% are singletons. V lost 6 bases and J lost 3, with 14 bases in between. The germline V gene has CDR1 SGHTA and CDR2 FQGTGA. CDR3 length: 14 amino acids. Patients of the Seattle cohort, enrolled during active infection, were followed longitudinally. The sequencing input was peripheral blood. This TCR derives from a woman in her sixties with COVID-19, enrolled during active disease. The chain recombines TRBV7-3 with TRBJ1-1; no reliable D call. This CDR3 reads CASSRSHRDTEAFF. For the CDR3, the DNA is TGTGCCAGCAGTCGATCTCACAGAGACACTGAAGCTTTCTTT.